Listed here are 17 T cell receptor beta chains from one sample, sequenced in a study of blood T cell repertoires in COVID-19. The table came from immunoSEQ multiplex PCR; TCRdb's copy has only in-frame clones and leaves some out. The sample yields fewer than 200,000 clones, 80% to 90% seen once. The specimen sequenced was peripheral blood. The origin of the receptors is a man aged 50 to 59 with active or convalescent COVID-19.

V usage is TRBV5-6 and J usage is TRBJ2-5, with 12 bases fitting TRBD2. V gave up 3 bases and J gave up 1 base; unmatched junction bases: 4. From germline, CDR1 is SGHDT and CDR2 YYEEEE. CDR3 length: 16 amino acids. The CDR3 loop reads CASSSRLAGAQETQYF. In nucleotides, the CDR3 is TGTGCCAGCAGCTCTCGACTAGCGGGGGCCCAAGAGACCCAGTACTTC.

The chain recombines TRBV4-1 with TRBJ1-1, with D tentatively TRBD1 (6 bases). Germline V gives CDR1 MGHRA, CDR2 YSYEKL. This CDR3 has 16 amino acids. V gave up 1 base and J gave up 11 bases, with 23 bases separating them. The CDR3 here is CASSQGGRGGKGIAFF. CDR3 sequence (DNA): TGCGCCAGCAGCCAAGGGGGTAGGGGGGGAAAGGGTATTGCTTTCTTT.

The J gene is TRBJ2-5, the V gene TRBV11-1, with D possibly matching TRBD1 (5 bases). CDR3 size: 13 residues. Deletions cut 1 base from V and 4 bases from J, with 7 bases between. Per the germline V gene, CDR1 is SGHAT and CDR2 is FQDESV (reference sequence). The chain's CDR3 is CASSLGQGETQYF. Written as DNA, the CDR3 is TGTGCCAGCAGCTTAGGTCAGGGAGAGACCCAGTACTTC.

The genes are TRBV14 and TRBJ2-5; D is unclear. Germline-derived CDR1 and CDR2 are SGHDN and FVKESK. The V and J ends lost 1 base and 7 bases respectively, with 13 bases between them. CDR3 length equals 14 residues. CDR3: CASSQGRYGGTQYF. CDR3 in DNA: TGTGCCAGCAGCCAAGGAAGGTATGGCGGGACCCAGTACTTC. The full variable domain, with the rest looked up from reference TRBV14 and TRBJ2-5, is EAGVTQFPSHSVIEKGQTVTLRCDPISGHDNLYWYRRVMGKEIKFLLHFVKESKQDESGMPNNRFLAERTGGTYSTLKVQPAELEDSGVYFCASSQGRYGGTQYFGPGTRLLVL.

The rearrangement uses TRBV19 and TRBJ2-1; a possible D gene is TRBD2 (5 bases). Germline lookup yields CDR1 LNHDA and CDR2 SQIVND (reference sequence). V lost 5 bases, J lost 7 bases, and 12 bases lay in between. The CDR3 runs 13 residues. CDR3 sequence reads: CASSFTQRNEQFF. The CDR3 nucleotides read TGTGCCAGTAGTTTCACCCAGCGGAATGAGCAGTTCTTC. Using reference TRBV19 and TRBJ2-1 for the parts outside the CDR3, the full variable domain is DGGITQSPKYLFRKEGQNVTLSCEQNLNHDAMYWYRQDPGQGLRLIYYSQIVNDFQKGDIAEGYSVSREKKESFPLTVTSAQKNPTAFYLCASSFTQRNEQFFGPGTRLTVL.

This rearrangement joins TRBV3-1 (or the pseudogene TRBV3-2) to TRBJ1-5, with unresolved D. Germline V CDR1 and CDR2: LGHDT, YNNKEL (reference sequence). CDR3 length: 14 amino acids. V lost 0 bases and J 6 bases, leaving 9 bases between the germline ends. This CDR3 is CASSQETGSQPQHF. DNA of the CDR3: TGTGCCAGCAGCCAAGAGACCGGGAGTCAGCCCCAGCATTTT.

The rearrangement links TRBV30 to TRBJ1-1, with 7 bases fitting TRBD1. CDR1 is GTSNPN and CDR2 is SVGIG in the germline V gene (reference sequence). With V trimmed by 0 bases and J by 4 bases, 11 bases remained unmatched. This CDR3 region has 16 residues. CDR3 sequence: CAWSVVGGQRGTEAFF. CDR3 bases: TGTGCCTGGAGTGTTGTCGGGGGACAGAGAGGCACTGAAGCTTTCTTT.

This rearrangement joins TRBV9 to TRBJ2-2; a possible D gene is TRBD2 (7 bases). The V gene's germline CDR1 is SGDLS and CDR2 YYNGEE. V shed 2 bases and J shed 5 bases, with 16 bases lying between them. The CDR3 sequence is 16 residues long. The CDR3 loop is CASSVHGRGGTGELFF. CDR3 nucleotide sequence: TGTGCCAGCAGCGTCCATGGCAGGGGAGGGACCGGGGAGCTGTTTTTT.

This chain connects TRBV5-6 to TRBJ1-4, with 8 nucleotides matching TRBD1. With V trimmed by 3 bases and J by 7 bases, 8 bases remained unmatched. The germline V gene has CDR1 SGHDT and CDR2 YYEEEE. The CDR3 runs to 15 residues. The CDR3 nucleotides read TGTGCCAGCAGCTCGACAGGGGTTGGAGGTGAAAAACTGTTTTTT. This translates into CASSSTGVGGEKLFF.

The CDR3 DNA sequence: TGTGCCAGCAGTGAAGACAGGGCGTCAGAGACCCAGTACTTC. It translates to CASSEDRASETQYF. This rearrangement joins TRBV2 to TRBJ2-5, with a tentative D call TRBD1 (6 bases). The CDR3 extends over 14 amino acids. Germline CDR1 reads SNHLY; CDR2 reads FYNNEI. Trimming stripped 1 base from V and 4 bases from J, with 10 bases between.

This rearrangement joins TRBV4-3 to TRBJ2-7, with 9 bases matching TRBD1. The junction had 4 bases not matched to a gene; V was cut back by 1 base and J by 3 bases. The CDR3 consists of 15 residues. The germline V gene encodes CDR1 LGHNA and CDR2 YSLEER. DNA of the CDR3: TGCGCCAGCAGCCAAGCCCCGGGACAGGGCTACGAGCAGTACTTC. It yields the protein CASSQAPGQGYEQYF.

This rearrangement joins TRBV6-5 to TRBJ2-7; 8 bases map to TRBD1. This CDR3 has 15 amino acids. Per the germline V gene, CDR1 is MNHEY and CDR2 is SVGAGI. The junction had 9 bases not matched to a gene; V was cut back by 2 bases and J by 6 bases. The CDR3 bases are TGTGCCAGCAGTTACCGGGGCAGGGGGCGCAGCGAGCAGTACTTC. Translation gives CASSYRGRGRSEQYF.

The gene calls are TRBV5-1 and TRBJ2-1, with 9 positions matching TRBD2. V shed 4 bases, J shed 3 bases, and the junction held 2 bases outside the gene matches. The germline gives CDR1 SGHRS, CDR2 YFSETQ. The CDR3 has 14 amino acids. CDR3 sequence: CASSNSGSYNEQFF. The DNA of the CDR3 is TGCGCCAGCAGCAATAGCGGGAGCTACAATGAGCAGTTCTTC.

In DNA form, the CDR3 reads TGTGCCAGCAGCTTTGGACAGGGAGCAGGTCAGCCCCAGCATTTT. This gives the protein CASSFGQGAGQPQHF. The genes are TRBV11-2 and TRBJ1-5; 8 nucleotides line up with TRBD1. Germline V gene data show CDR1 as SGHAT and CDR2 as FQNNGV. The CDR3 consists of 15 residues. The V and J ends lost 3 bases and 6 bases, in that order; junction bases with no gene match: 7.

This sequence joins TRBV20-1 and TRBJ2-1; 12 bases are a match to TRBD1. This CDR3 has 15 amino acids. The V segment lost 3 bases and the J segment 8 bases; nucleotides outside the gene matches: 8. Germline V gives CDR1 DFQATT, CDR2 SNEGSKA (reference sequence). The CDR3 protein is CSASAGTGGMDEQFF. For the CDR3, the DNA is TGCAGTGCTAGTGCCGGGACAGGGGGCATGGATGAGCAGTTCTTC.

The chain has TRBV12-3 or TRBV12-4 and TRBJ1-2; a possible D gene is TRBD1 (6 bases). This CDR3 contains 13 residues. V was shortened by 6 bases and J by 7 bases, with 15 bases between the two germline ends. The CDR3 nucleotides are TGTGCCAGCAGCCCCACACAGGGCAGTGGCTACACCTTC. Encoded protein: CASSPTQGSGYTF.

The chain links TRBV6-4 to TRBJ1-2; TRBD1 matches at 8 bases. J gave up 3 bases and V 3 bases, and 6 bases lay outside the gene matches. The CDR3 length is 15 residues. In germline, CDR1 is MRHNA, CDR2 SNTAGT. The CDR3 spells CASSESPGGDYGYTF. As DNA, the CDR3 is TGTGCCAGCAGTGAAAGTCCAGGGGGCGACTATGGCTACACCTTC.